Included here is one TCR beta chain sequence, with context. CD8 cells classed as naive were CD45RO-negative and positively selected for CCR7, excluding terminally differentiated effector memory CD45RA+ cells. Sequencing was performed with immunoSEQ multiplex PCR; in TCRdb, only in-frame clones are kept and a portion is missing. Here the sample spans about 2 million clones, about 95% being singletons. This sample was taken from a study of shared clonotypes between healthy human individuals. Sequenced material: naive CD8+ T cells sorted from blood. This clonotype was obtained from a man between 18 and 29 years old in good health.

CDR3 DNA sequence: TGTGCCAGCAGGGCAGGGGGCAATGAGCAGTTCTTC. As protein: CASRAGGNEQFF. The rearrangement links TRBV2 to TRBJ2-1; TRBD1 aligns across 7 bases. V lost 6 bases and J lost 6; bases outside the gene matches: 2. In germline, CDR1 is SNHLY, CDR2 FYNNEI. The CDR3 contains 12 residues.